This TCR beta chain was recovered during a study of blood T cells in healthy people across ages. Study outcomes and limitations: TCR beta diversity per million T cells fell roughly linearly with age.

Total RNA, at least 5.5 micrograms per sample, was extracted from PBMCs. Details on this clonotype: The target antigen is unknown.

Unmatched junction bases numbered 12, after V lost 2 bases and J lost 8 bases. The CDR3 has 17 amino acids. In germline, CDR1 is KGHDR, CDR2 SFDVKD. A second roughly 6 to 11 cycle PCR used barcoded and J-beta primers. All cDNA molecules were each tagged by a template-switch adaptor with 12 random nucleotides. The study obtained at least 2.5 million CDR3-containing paired-end reads from every sample. TCRdb re-called the 5' RACE reads with MiXCR, one entry per CDR3 protein. The sample gives 660,000 or so distinct CDR3 sequences, 58% of which show up once; roughly 34% is in the top ten. Sequences were obtained from blood. This chain connects TRBV24-1 to TRBJ2-1; TRBD1 matches at 9 bases. The TCR sequence derives from a man aged 55 to 69 in good health. DNA for the CDR3: TGTGCCACCAGTGATTCGACCGGGACAGGGAGGTTCGATGAGCAGTTCTTC. It yields the protein CATSDSTGTGRFDEQFF.